Below, one TCR beta chain is given with its context. Its antigen is currently unknown. This sample is drawn from a study of beta chain features in type 1 diabetes. Investigators reverse transcribed all isolated RNA, so they sequenced expressed TCRB transcripts. Libraries were prepared by immunoSEQ multiplex PCR; TCRdb keeps only in-frame clonotypes and omits some of them. The sample has just over 150,000 clones, around 10% seen once. V shed 2 bases and J 4 bases; nucleotides not matched to a gene: 9. There are 16 residues in the CDR3. The germline V gene encodes CDR1 MNHEY and CDR2 SVGAGI. Sorting based on CD45RO/CCR7/CD25/CD127/CD95/CD27 separated CD4+ naive, central memory, regulatory and stem cell-like memory cells. Each sorted population was over 95% pure. Study results and caveats: Any HLA-type effect on TCRB rearrangement remained unresolved here. Insertions were fewer and deletions more numerous at VDJ junctions in type 1 diabetes patients.

This clonotype originated in a man younger than 30 in good health. The chain carries TRBV6-5 and TRBJ2-7, with 9 bases aligning to TRBD1. The specimen sequenced was central memory CD4+ T cells from blood. Here the CDR3 reads CASSYGLGTGLYEQYF. The CDR3 bases are TGTGCCAGCAGTTACGGGTTAGGGACAGGGCTGTACGAGCAGTACTTC.